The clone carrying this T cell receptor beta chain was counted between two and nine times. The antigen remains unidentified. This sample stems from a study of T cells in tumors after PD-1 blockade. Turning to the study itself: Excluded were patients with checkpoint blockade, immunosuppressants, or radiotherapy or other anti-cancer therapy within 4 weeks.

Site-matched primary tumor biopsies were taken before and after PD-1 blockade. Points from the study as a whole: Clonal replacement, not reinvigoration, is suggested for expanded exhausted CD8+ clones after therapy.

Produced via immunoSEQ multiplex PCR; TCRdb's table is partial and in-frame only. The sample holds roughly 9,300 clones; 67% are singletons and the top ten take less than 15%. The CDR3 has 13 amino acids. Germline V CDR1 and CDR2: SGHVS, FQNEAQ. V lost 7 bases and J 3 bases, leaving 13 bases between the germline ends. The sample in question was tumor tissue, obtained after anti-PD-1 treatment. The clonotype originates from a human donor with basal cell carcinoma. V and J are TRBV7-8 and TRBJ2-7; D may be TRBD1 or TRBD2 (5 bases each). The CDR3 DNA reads TGTGCCAGCACCCTGGGACCCGACTACGAGCAGTACTTC. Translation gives CASTLGPDYEQYF.